The clone carrying this TCR beta chain was detected a few times. Its cognate antigen is unknown. Expressed TCRB transcripts got sequenced, as all isolated RNA was reverse transcribed. The data were produced by immunoSEQ multiplex PCR, yet TCRdb's version contains in-frame clones alone and is incomplete. The table shows 600,000 to 700,000 clones, with around 11% occurring only once. The V end was cut by 8 bases, the J end by 6 bases, with 16 bases between. CDR3 length equals 13 residues. Germline V gene lookup returns CDR1 SNHLY and CDR2 FYNNEI. Heparinised blood was drawn once per donor, averaging about 0.11 L. Based on CD45RO/CCR7/CD25/CD127/CD95/CD27, CD4+ regulatory, stem cell-like memory, naive and central memory cells were sorted. In all sorted populations, purity surpassed 95%. This entry comes from a study of beta chain features in type 1 diabetes. General study findings and limits: Equally in patients and controls, PCR might preferentially amplify shorter templates. There was a moderate but significant shortening of TCRB CDR3s in all four CD4+ subsets of Type 1 diabetes patients.

The rearrangement joins TRBV2 to TRBJ1-1, with D maybe TRBD1 (6 bases). The receptor comes from a man aged 30-40 years with type 1 diabetes. The sequencing input was naive CD4+ T cells from blood. The CDR3 reads CASSRGFSAEAFF. The CDR3 DNA reads as TGTGCCAGCTCCAGGGGTTTTAGCGCTGAAGCTTTCTTT. The variable domain in full, completed from reference TRBV2 and TRBJ1-1, reads EPEVTQTPSHQVTQMGQEVILRCVPISNHLYFYWYRQILGQKVEFLVSFYNNEISEKSEIFDDQFSVERPDGSNFTLKIRSTKLEDSAMYFCASSRGFSAEAFFGQGTRLTVV.